The rows below give T cell receptor beta chains drawn from one sample of a study of vaccination and CD4 T cells after COVID-19. From the PCR reads, TCRdb called clonotypes with MiXCR, one entry per CDR3 protein. The repertoire consists of around 19,000 distinct CDR3 sequences, with approximately 49% occurring once and the leading ten covering 3% to 4%. Their antigens remain unidentified. What was sequenced was CD4+ T cells from blood, cultured in vitro. The receptor source for this set is a human donor who had recovered from COVID-19. CDR3s leave out the opening cysteine and the closing phenylalanine or tryptophan.

v_gene	j_gene	CDR3aa
TRBV27	TRBJ1-2	ASSRQGTYDSGYT
TRBV5-4	TRBJ2-7	ASSPPGGGLLEQY
TRBV10-3	TRBJ1-5	AISETGNGQPQH
TRBV11-3	TRBJ2-5	ASSLGGAQGGTQY
TRBV11-2	TRBJ2-7	ASSSGYEQY
TRBV6-5	TRBJ2-5	ASSYGEETQY
TRBV20-1	TRBJ1-1	SAREMRGNTEAF
TRBV27	TRBJ1-1	ASSLWGENTEAF
TRBV20-1	TRBJ2-1	SADPGTSGAHNEQF
TRBV6-1	TRBJ1-5	ASTATSDSNQPQH
TRBV12-3/TRBV12-4	TRBJ2-4	ASSPGLAEALAKNIQY
TRBV11-3	TRBJ1-1	ASGQRNMNTEAF
TRBV18	TRBJ1-4	ASTQRQGSEKLF
TRBV20-1	TRBJ2-1	SATGADLTDNEQF
TRBV2	TRBJ1-1	ASRIGGANTEAF
TRBV20-1	TRBJ1-5	SARALLPTQPQH
TRBV2	TRBJ1-1	ASIQYTEAF
TRBV6-1	TRBJ1-4	ASRGTGEKLF
TRBV20-1	TRBJ1-5	SARRGYQPQH
TRBV28	TRBJ1-2	ASSLAVVYGYT
TRBV11-3	TRBJ1-1	ASSFRGSAAEAF
TRBV7-3	TRBJ2-1	ASSQAGSEQF
TRBV12-3/TRBV12-4	TRBJ2-7	ASTLTNPALGEQY
TRBV29-1	TRBJ1-1	SVDRGTGAEAF
TRBV28	TRBJ1-4	ASSTLQGRNEKLF
TRBV6-1	TRBJ2-4	ASTLGVAKNIQY
TRBV20-1	TRBJ1-3	SAIQGEGNTIY
TRBV19	TRBJ2-7	ASSIIAGGSGEQY
TRBV4-1	TRBJ1-6	ASTPGPPRTRDSPLH
TRBV6-1	TRBJ1-2	ASSDLPTGRTNYGYT
TRBV6-1	TRBJ2-5	ASSELGQETQY
TRBV7-9	TRBJ1-5	ASSSGQGNQPQH
TRBV27	TRBJ1-5	ASSLQGRVNQPQH
TRBV7-8	TRBJ1-5	ASSWGGSNQPQH
TRBV27	TRBJ2-3	ASSLGGWRTDTQY
TRBV20-1	TRBJ1-1	SARRGTNTEAF
TRBV4-1	TRBJ1-2	ASSQEPGGGRWKFGYT
TRBV12-3/TRBV12-4	TRBJ1-2	ASSSDRVFGYT
TRBV20-1	TRBJ2-7	SAEKGSGRAYEQY
TRBV20-1	TRBJ2-2	SAPLAGTGELF
TRBV2	TRBJ1-2	ASRRSGQGTYGYT
TRBV4-3	TRBJ1-6	ASSQVGRGQQNSPLH